These 5 T cell receptor beta chains were sequenced from one sample in a study of vaccination effects on CD4 cells after COVID-19. These receptors' antigens are unknown. Sequencing was preceded by expansion of antigen-specific CD4+ T cells with viral peptide pools in the ViraFEST assay. Isolation of CD4+ T cells took place after more than 9 days of culture. Participants were given two doses of BNT162b2 or mRNA-1273 vaccine. Libraries were prepared by immunoSEQ multiplex PCR; TCRdb keeps only in-frame clonotypes and omits some of them. The top ten clones hold under 6% of a sample with more than 25,000 clones, roughly 76% of them seen once. Sequenced material: CD4+ T cells from PBMCs cultured with SARS-CoV-2 spike peptides, taken after COVID-19 vaccination. Source of these receptors: a human donor who received a COVID-19 vaccine. Some clones in this sample may be carry-over from other donors' samples.

V is TRBV3-1 (or the pseudogene TRBV3-2) and J is TRBJ1-6; no firm D call. The germline gives CDR1 LGHDT, CDR2 YNNKEL (reference sequence). V dropped 2 bases and J dropped 9 bases, with 14 bases sitting between them. This CDR3 is built from 15 residues. The CDR3 here is CASSQTARHTSPLHF. CDR3 nucleotides: TGTGCCAGCAGCCAAACAGCACGACATACTTCACCCCTCCACTTT.

Here the CDR3 reads CASRTNRGPQETQYF. CDR3 DNA: TGTGCCAGCAGGACCAACAGGGGGCCGCAAGAGACCCAGTACTTC. The V gene is TRBV21-1, the J gene TRBJ2-5; the table assigns TRBD1, which was not confirmed against the DNA. TRBV21-1 is shown as a pseudogene. The CDR3 extends over 15 amino acids.

The chain recombines TRBV5-6 with TRBJ2-5; D may be TRBD1 or TRBD2 (5 bases each). CDR1 and CDR2 (germline): SGHDT, YYEEEE. Between the trimmed V and J ends, which lost 0 bases and 9 bases, there was a span of 15 bases. The CDR3 spans 14 residues. CDR3 amino acids: CASSLDGTQRAQYF. CDR3 DNA: TGTGCCAGCAGCTTGGACGGGACCCAGAGGGCCCAGTACTTC. Based on the CDR3 plus reference TRBV5-6 and TRBJ2-5, the full variable domain is DAGVTQSPTHLIKTRGQQVTLRCSPKSGHDTVSWYQQALGQGPQFIFQYYEEEERQRGNFPDRFSGHQFPNYSSELNVNALLLGDSALYLCASSLDGTQRAQYFGPGTRLLVL.

Only a few counts were recorded for this clone. The V call is TRBV5-6, the J call TRBJ1-3; 9 positions match TRBD1. J gave up 2 bases and V 3 bases, and 3 bases lay outside the gene matches. Germline assignment: CDR1 SGHDT and CDR2 YYEEEE. The CDR3 runs 15 residues. The CDR3, as DNA: TGTGCCAGCAGCTGGACAGGGGAACCTGGAAACACCATATATTTT. This translates into CASSWTGEPGNTIYF.

The chain employs TRBV14 and TRBJ1-3; tentative D call: TRBD1 (5 bases). Germline CDR1 is SGHDN and CDR2 is FVKESK. The germline V and J ends were trimmed by 0 bases and 2 bases, with 17 bases remaining between them. The CDR3 has 18 residues. The CDR3 coding sequence is TGTGCCAGCAGCCAAGATCTGAGAAGGGGACGTCCTGGAAACACCATATATTTT. Protein sequence: CASSQDLRRGRPGNTIYF.